Below are 18 T cell receptor beta chains sequenced from a single sample in a study of T cell responses to AZD1222 COVID-19 vaccine. Repertoires were generated with immunoSEQ multiplex PCR, while TCRdb's copy carries only in-frame clones and drops some. This sample has around 110,000 clones; 92% occur once, and the top ten carry more than 1.5%. Specimen: peripheral blood, collected 28 days after the second AZD1222 dose. The receptors were sampled from an adult who received the AZD1222 COVID-19 vaccine.

The chain is built from TRBV7-2 and TRBJ2-7, with D perhaps matching TRBD1 (5 bases). V was pared by 3 bases and J by 5 bases, with 14 bases between. The CDR3 totals 14 residues. Germline CDR1 is SGHTA and CDR2 is FQGNSA. CDR3 sequence reads: CASSFQAGPDEQYF. CDR3 DNA sequence: TGTGCCAGCAGCTTTCAGGCAGGGCCCGACGAGCAGTACTTC.

This clone was seen a single time. This chain links TRBV29-1 with TRBJ1-1, with D uncertain. Germline assignment: CDR1 SQVTM and CDR2 ANQGSEA. CDR3 size: 17 residues. Trimming took 3 bases from V and 3 from J, leaving 23 bases between them. Here the CDR3 DNA reads TGCAGCGTTGACGTAGGACTTTCACAACATGGGTACACTGAAGCTTTCTTT. It yields the protein CSVDVGLSQHGYTEAFF. The full variable domain, completed using reference TRBV29-1 and TRBJ1-1, is SAVISQKPSRDICQRGTSLTIQCQVDSQVTMMFWYRQQPGQSLTLIATANQGSEATYESGFVIDKFPISRPNLTFSTLTVSNMSPEDSSIYLCSVDVGLSQHGYTEAFFGQGTRLTVV.

This chain links TRBV19 with TRBJ2-7, with a possible D match to TRBD2 (6 bases). The CDR3 is 16 residues long. Trimming shortened V by 1 base and J by 4 bases, and 17 bases separated the two germline ends. Germline V gives CDR1 LNHDA, CDR2 SQIVND (reference sequence). CDR3 in amino acids: CASSIGAPRERYEQYF. CDR3 DNA sequence: TGTGCCAGTAGTATAGGTGCCCCCCGGGAGAGGTACGAGCAGTACTTC.

This clone came up a few times. The V gene is TRBV7-9, the J gene TRBJ2-1; 10 bases line up with TRBD2. V lost 1 base to trimming and J lost 9 bases; unmatched junction nucleotides: 9. Looked up from germline, CDR1 is SEHNR and CDR2 is FQNEAQ (reference sequence). The CDR3 runs 16 residues. This CDR3 is CASSLGGLAGVGEQFF. The CDR3 DNA sequence: TGTGCCAGCAGCTTAGGGGGGCTAGCGGGAGTTGGTGAGCAGTTCTTC.

This chain joins TRBV3-1 (or the pseudogene TRBV3-2) and TRBJ1-5; no firm D call. Trimming took 3 bases from V and 3 from J, leaving 9 bases between them. The CDR3 has 14 residues. Germline CDR1 is LGHDT and CDR2 is YNNKEL (reference sequence). CDR3 sequence: CASSQSRDNQPQHF. CDR3 in DNA: TGTGCCAGCAGCCAGTCCCGTGACAATCAGCCCCAGCATTTT.

The chain carries TRBV14 and TRBJ1-3; no clear D. V lost 4 bases and J 0 bases, leaving 4 bases between the germline ends. The germline gives CDR1 SGHDN, CDR2 FVKESK. This CDR3 has 13 amino acids. CDR3 residues: CASSRSSGNTIYF. Written as DNA, the CDR3 is TGTGCCAGCAGCCGCAGCTCTGGAAACACCATATATTTT.

The gene calls are TRBV6-5 and TRBJ1-2; perhaps TRBD1 as D (6 bases). Between the trimmed V and J ends, which lost 0 bases and 4 bases, there was a span of 12 bases. CDR1 is MNHEY and CDR2 is SVGAGI in the germline V gene. This CDR3 is built from 15 residues. The CDR3 DNA sequence: TGTGCCAGCAGTTACTCGGGGGCGGTGGTCTATGGCTACACCTTC. This gives the protein CASSYSGAVVYGYTF.

This clone was observed a single time. The CDR3 sequence: CASSLGLNTGELFF. CDR3 coding DNA: TGTGCCAGTAGTCTGGGGCTAAACACCGGGGAGCTGTTTTTT. The chain combines TRBV19 with TRBJ2-2; D might be TRBD1 (5 bases). The CDR3 consists of 14 residues. V was shortened by 5 bases and J by 2 bases, with 9 bases between the two germline ends. In germline, CDR1 is LNHDA, CDR2 SQIVND (reference sequence).

The chain links TRBV25-1 to TRBJ2-2; D possibly corresponds to TRBD2 (6 bases). The CDR3 covers 18 residues. Per germline, CDR1 MGHDK and CDR2 SYGVNS. V lost 2 bases, J lost 4 bases, and 20 bases lay in between. Here the CDR3 DNA reads TGTGCCAGCAGTGAAGTTGTGGGTGGCACTAGCCCCACCGGGGAGCTGTTTTTT. Translated: CASSEVVGGTSPTGELFF.

This clone showed up just once. J is TRBJ2-7 and V is TRBV11-2, with 8 bases that match TRBD1. Germline V CDR1 and CDR2: SGHAT, FQNNGV. Trimming took 0 bases from V and 6 from J; bases not matched to a gene: 10. This CDR3 comprises 16 residues. CDR3 region: CASSLDPGQGGLEQYF. CDR3 nucleotides: TGTGCCAGCAGCTTAGATCCCGGACAGGGTGGACTCGAGCAGTACTTC.

V and J are TRBV21-1 and TRBJ2-3; the table's D call, TRBD2, was not checked against the DNA. TRBV21-1 is termed a pseudogene. The CDR3 covers 12 residues. CDR3 DNA sequence: TGTGCCAGCAGGCAACCCCGGCCGGGGCAGTATTTT. Its translation: CASRQPRPGQYF.

This chain connects TRBV20-1 to TRBJ2-1; D is possibly TRBD2 (5 bases). Trimming took off 3 bases at V and 8 bases at J, with 23 bases between the two ends. CDR1 and CDR2 from the germline V gene are DFQATT and SNEGSKA (reference sequence). This CDR3 contains 16 residues. The CDR3 DNA reads TGCAGTGCTAGTCAGCTTTCGGTGGGAGTTTATGATGAGCAGTTCTTC. Translation gives CSASQLSVGVYDEQFF.

The rearrangement joins TRBV30 to TRBJ1-6; D is unclear. The germline CDR1 and CDR2 sequences are GTSNPN and SVGIG (reference sequence). The CDR3 spans 13 residues. With 0 bases removed from V and 11 bases from J, the gap between germline ends came to 11 bases. CDR3 protein: CAWSVGGEAPLHF. In nucleotides, the CDR3 is TGTGCCTGGAGTGTAGGTGGGGAGGCACCCCTCCACTTT. Looking up the rest from reference TRBV30 and TRBJ1-6 gives the full variable domain: SQTIHQWPATLVQPVGSPLSLECTVEGTSNPNLYWYRQAAGRGLQLLFYSVGIGQISSEVPQNLSASRPQDRQFILSSKKLLLSDSGFYLCAWSVGGEAPLHFGNGTRLTVT.

This chain links TRBV20-1 with TRBJ2-7; D unresolved. Trimming pared 0 bases from V and 13 bases from J, leaving 13 bases between. This CDR3 has 11 residues. The V gene's germline CDR1 is DFQATT and CDR2 SNEGSKA (reference sequence). The CDR3 is CSARESRRIYF. The CDR3 nucleotides read TGCAGTGCTAGAGAGAGCCGGCGGATTTACTTC.

This sequence joins TRBV19 and TRBJ1-1, with unresolved D. V was shortened by 3 bases and J by 1 base, with 9 bases between the two germline ends. There are 14 residues in the CDR3. Germline values: CDR1 LNHDA, CDR2 SQIVND (reference sequence). In DNA, the CDR3 is TGTGCCAGTAGTATTCGCCATACGAACACTGAAGCTTTCTTT. As protein: CASSIRHTNTEAFF.

The rearrangement joins TRBV6-5 to TRBJ1-2; D is unclear. The ends were cut back, 7 bases at V and 6 bases at J, with 18 bases in the middle. CDR1 is MNHEY, CDR2 SVGAGI, per germline. The CDR3 contains 14 residues. The CDR3: CASTLGSGFNGYTF. CDR3 in DNA: TGTGCCAGCACCTTAGGCTCAGGATTTAATGGCTACACCTTC.

The chain uses TRBV6-5 and TRBJ1-5; 9 positions match TRBD1. The junction had 11 bases not matched to a gene; V was cut back by 7 bases and J by 7 bases. The CDR3 is 15 residues long. Looked up from germline, CDR1 is MNHEY and CDR2 is SVGAGI. The DNA for the CDR3 is TGTGCCAGCAAAACCACAGGGGGCGCAGGGCAGCCCCAGCATTTT. This codes for CASKTTGGAGQPQHF.

This clone was seen a few times. This chain links TRBV11-3 with TRBJ2-7; D is possibly TRBD1 or TRBD2 (5 bases each). Per the germline V gene, CDR1 is SGHNT and CDR2 is YENEEA. The CDR3 is 14 residues long. V was pared by 5 bases and J by 1 base, with 12 bases between. The CDR3 nucleotides read TGTGCCAGCAGCCTCGGTGGGGGTTCCTACGAGCAGTACTTC. This encodes CASSLGGGSYEQYF.